The 3 T cell receptor beta chains below come from one sample, sequenced in a study of OX40 agonist ivuxolimab in advanced cancers. Data came from immunoSEQ multiplex PCR; TCRdb stores just in-frame clones and leaves some out. The profile shows tens of thousands of clones, approximately 90% of them singletons. The sequences come from CD4+ or CD8+ T cells sorted from blood, collected in a trial of the OX40 agonist ivuxolimab. These receptors all come from an adult with an advanced solid tumor such as melanoma, head and neck, liver or kidney cancer.

The rearrangement links TRBV6-5 to TRBJ2-7; 7 nucleotides match TRBD1. Per germline, CDR1 MNHEY and CDR2 SVGAGI. The CDR3 totals 12 residues. Unmatched junction bases numbered 4, after V lost 8 bases and J lost 3 bases. The CDR3 sequence: CASGTASYEQYF. Here the CDR3 DNA reads TGTGCCAGCGGGACAGCGAGCTACGAGCAGTACTTC.

The rearrangement uses TRBV6-5 and TRBJ2-1; D is perhaps TRBD1 (6 bases). The germline CDR1 and CDR2 sequences are MNHEY and SVGAGI. V lost 2 bases, J lost 7 bases, and 9 bases lay in between. The CDR3 is 13 residues long. CDR3 in DNA: TGTGCCAGCAGTTACCCCGACAGGAATGAGCAGTTCTTC. This gives the protein CASSYPDRNEQFF.

V usage is TRBV5-1 and J usage is TRBJ1-1; possible D gene TRBD1, 6 bases. Germline CDR1 and CDR2: SGHRS and YFSETQ. The length of the CDR3 is 18 residues. V lost 4 bases and J 6 bases, leaving 28 bases between the germline ends. The chain's CDR3 is CASSLTRQVAGLRAEAFF. CDR3 DNA: TGCGCCAGCAGCCTGACGCGACAGGTCGCTGGGTTGAGGGCTGAAGCTTTCTTT.